What follows are 29 T cell receptor beta chains derived from one specimen sequenced in a study of T cells in Graves' hyperthyroidism and ophthalmopathy. TCR beta CDR3 regions were amplified from RNA transcripts. The TCR CDR3 first-round RT-PCR relied on the HTBI primer set. From the multiplex PCR reads, TCRdb called clonotypes with MiXCR, one entry per CDR3 protein. The table includes 450,000 to 700,000 distinct CDR3 sequences, about 45% detected once. The sequenced material came from peripheral blood or thyroid tissue (not recorded which). Every receptor here comes from an adult woman with Graves' disease, either hyperthyroidism or ophthalmopathy (not recorded which).

This clonotype has only a few counts. V is TRBV24-1 and J is TRBJ1-2, with TRBD1 as a possible D gene (5 bases). V was shortened by 3 bases and J by 9 bases, with 10 bases between the two germline ends. The CDR3 has 12 amino acids. Germline assignment: CDR1 KGHDR and CDR2 SFDVKD. CDR3 sequence reads: CATSDEGFSYTF. CDR3 bases: TGTGCCACCAGTGATGAGGGGTTTAGCTACACCTTC.

This clonotype appeared many times. The chain uses TRBV6-6 and TRBJ2-7, with a tentative D call TRBD2 (5 bases). The CDR3 length is 12 residues. From germline, CDR1 is MNHNY and CDR2 SVGAGI (reference sequence). Trimming pared 5 bases from V and 5 bases from J, leaving 10 bases between. Here the CDR3 reads CASSHGDDEQYF. For the CDR3, the DNA is TGTGCCAGCAGTCACGGGGATGACGAGCAGTACTTC.

With respect to this clonotype: A much larger clonotype is one base distant, so this may be a read error. The rearrangement links TRBV20-1 to TRBJ2-2; 7 positions match TRBD2. Germline CDR1 is DFQATT and CDR2 is SNEGSKA (reference sequence). This CDR3 is 15 amino acids long. The J segment lost 7 bases and the V segment lost 3 bases, leaving 11 bases of the junction unmatched. The CDR3 spells CSASGRPKIGGELFF. The CDR3 DNA reads as TGCAGTGCTAGCGGGAGGCCAAAAATTGGCGGGGAGCTGTTTTTT.

This clonotype came up many times. This chain uses TRBV29-1 with TRBJ1-6; no reliable D call. Trimming cost V 2 bases and J 1 base, with 21 bases left between them. Germline loops: CDR1 SQVTM, CDR2 ANQGSEA. The CDR3 length is 19 residues. DNA for the CDR3: TGCAGCGTTGAAATCCCGGACGCGGGGAAGGGATCCTATAATTCACCCCTCCACTTT. It translates to CSVEIPDAGKGSYNSPLHF. Full variable domain (remainder filled in from reference TRBV29-1 and TRBJ1-6): SAVISQKPSRDICQRGTSLTIQCQVDSQVTMMFWYRQQPGQSLTLIATANQGSEATYESGFVIDKFPISRPNLTFSTLTVSNMSPEDSSIYLCSVEIPDAGKGSYNSPLHFGNGTRLTVT.

There are a few counts of this clonotype. Since a much larger clone is just one base distant, this may be a read error. The chain is built from TRBV7-2 and TRBJ2-7; a possible D gene is TRBD1 (5 bases). CDR1 SGHTA and CDR2 FQGNSA come from the germline V gene. The CDR3 totals 13 residues. In DNA, the CDR3 is TGTGCCAGCAGCTTAGGGCTGGAAGACAGAGTACAATTC. It translates to CASSLGLEDRVQF.

The CDR3 reads CASSLIGPMNTEAFF. CDR3 sequence (DNA): TGTGCCAGCAGCTTAATCGGGCCTATGAACACTGAAGCTTTCTTT. J is TRBJ1-1 and V is TRBV7-8; D not resolved. Trimming took off 2 bases at V and 0 bases at J, with 10 bases between the two ends. The CDR3 contains 15 residues. Germline-derived CDR1 and CDR2 are SGHVS and FQNEAQ.

The rearrangement joins TRBV12-3 or TRBV12-4 to TRBJ1-5; no firm D call. V lost 2 bases and J 15 bases, leaving 11 bases between the germline ends. This CDR3 has 11 residues. Written as DNA, the CDR3 is TGTGCCAGCAGTTTATCCCAGCCTCGGCATTTT. It specifies CASSLSQPRHF.

The rearrangement uses TRBV20-1 and TRBJ2-7; D may be TRBD1 or TRBD2 (5 bases each). The germline V and J ends were trimmed by 5 bases and 1 base, with 12 bases remaining between them. This CDR3 has 13 residues. Germline loops: CDR1 DFQATT, CDR2 SNEGSKA (reference sequence). The CDR3 spells CSAHRDGSYEQYF. CDR3 DNA sequence: TGCAGTGCTCACCGGGACGGGTCCTACGAGCAGTACTTC.

J is TRBJ1-1 and V is TRBV24-1, with D tentatively TRBD1 (6 bases). V gave up 4 bases and J gave up 3 bases, with 17 bases separating them. The CDR3 is 16 residues long. Germline V gene lookup returns CDR1 KGHDR and CDR2 SFDVKD. The CDR3 loop is CATSETGQNWDTEAFF. The CDR3 region has the DNA TGTGCCACCAGTGAAACAGGGCAAAACTGGGACACTGAAGCTTTCTTT.

Of note for this clonotype: A much larger clonotype is one base distant, so this may be a read error. As DNA, the CDR3 is TGTGCCAGCAGGCCCGGGACAGATTCTTCACCCCCCCACTTT. This gives the protein CASRPGTDSSPPHF. The rearrangement uses TRBV6-5 and TRBJ1-6, with 7 bases identical to TRBD1. The CDR3 is 14 residues long. Germline V CDR1 and CDR2: MNHEY, SVGAGI.

Notes on this clonotype: A much larger clone differs by one base, so this may be a read error. The chain joins TRBV7-4 to TRBJ1-5, with D maybe TRBD1 (5 bases). CDR1 is SGHVT and CDR2 is SQSDAQ in the germline V gene. CDR3 size: 15 residues. The ends were cut back, 6 bases at V and 2 bases at J, with 14 bases in the middle. The CDR3 region is CASSLGDYGNQPQHF. CDR3 DNA: TGTGCCAGCAGTTTGGGGGACTATGGCAATCAGCCCCAGCATTTT.

CDR3 amino acids: CASGDRGGTGELFF. CDR3 DNA: TGTGCCAGCGGAGACAGGGGTGGCACCGGGGAGCTGTTTTTT. The gene calls are TRBV25-1 and TRBJ2-2, with 8 bases fitting TRBD1. Germline trimming cut 8 bases from V and 4 bases from J; bases unmatched to any gene: 6. This CDR3 region has 14 residues. Germline V gene sequence: CDR1 MGHDK, CDR2 SYGVNS.

This chain joins TRBV2 and TRBJ2-7; 7 nucleotides agree with TRBD1. In germline, CDR1 is SNHLY, CDR2 FYNNEI. The CDR3 loop spans 15 amino acids. V trimming: 6 bases; J trimming: 5 bases; junction bases outside the gene matches: 13. The CDR3 bases are TGTGCCAGCAGGCAGGGGGAGACGGGCTCTAACGAGCAGTACTTC. This codes for CASRQGETGSNEQYF.

In the case of this clonotype: Being one base from a much bigger clone, this may be a read error. J is TRBJ2-5 and V is TRBV7-3; 9 positions agree with TRBD2. Germline lookup yields CDR1 SGHTA and CDR2 FQGTGA. The CDR3 has 14 amino acids. CDR3 residues: CAGRKTSGQETQYF. The CDR3 DNA reads as TGTGCCGGCAGGAAGACTAGCGGCCAAGAGACCCAGTACTTC.

This clonotype was seen repeatedly, ten times or more. The chain recombines TRBV2 with TRBJ2-5; TRBD1 or TRBD2 may be the D gene (6 bases each). Trimming stripped 6 bases from V and 7 bases from J, with 15 bases between. The CDR3 is made up of 13 amino acids. Looked up from germline, CDR1 is SNHLY and CDR2 is FYNNEI. The CDR3 nucleotides are TGTGCCAGCAGAAAGACAGGAGGGGTGACCCAGTACTTC. Translated, it gives CASRKTGGVTQYF.

This clonotype was counted a few times. This sequence joins TRBV7-8 and TRBJ1-4; D not certain. V was shortened by 2 bases and J by 1 base, with 8 bases between the two germline ends. The CDR3 spans 15 residues. Germline assignment: CDR1 SGHVS and CDR2 FQNEAQ. The CDR3 is CASSLREGTNEKLFF. In nucleotides, the CDR3 is TGTGCCAGCAGCTTAAGGGAAGGAACTAATGAAAAACTGTTTTTT.

This clonotype was picked up many times. The chain uses TRBV10-3 and TRBJ2-7; D might be TRBD2 (5 bases). From germline, CDR1 is ENHRY and CDR2 SYGVKD. The CDR3 loop spans 13 amino acids. Deletions cut 4 bases from V and 7 bases from J, with 14 bases between. CDR3 loop: CAISVPGSSEQYF. Written as DNA, the CDR3 is TGTGCCATCAGTGTTCCGGGATCCTCGGAGCAGTACTTC.

This clonotype appeared a few times. The chain links TRBV2 to TRBJ2-5; tentative D call: TRBD1 (7 bases). The germline V gene encodes CDR1 SNHLY and CDR2 FYNNEI. There are 12 residues in the CDR3. Between the trimmed V and J ends, which lost 3 bases and 9 bases, there was a span of 11 bases. This CDR3 reads CASSEGGQPQYF. CDR3 sequence (DNA): TGTGCCAGCAGTGAGGGGGGACAGCCCCAGTACTTC.

This clonotype was detected many times. The CDR3 reads CASSPISSGNTIYF. As DNA, the CDR3 is TGTGCCAGCAGCCCGATAAGCTCTGGAAACACCATATATTTT. V gene TRBV27 combines with J gene TRBJ1-3; D not resolved. Deletions cut 6 bases from V and 0 bases from J, with 9 bases between. This CDR3 spans 14 amino acids. Germline CDR1 reads MNHEY; CDR2 reads SMNVEV (reference sequence).

This chain connects TRBV6-5 to TRBJ1-1, with 9 bases fitting TRBD1. The J segment lost 10 bases and the V segment lost 6 bases, leaving 6 bases of the junction unmatched. CDR1 and CDR2 (germline): MNHEY, SVGAGI. The length of the CDR3 is 12 residues. CDR3 in amino acids: CASRLNRGRAFF. In nucleotides, the CDR3 is TGTGCCAGCAGGCTAAACAGGGGGCGAGCTTTCTTT.

This sequence joins TRBV20-1 and TRBJ2-7; D perhaps matches TRBD1 (6 bases). Deletions cut 3 bases from V and 3 bases from J, with 9 bases between. This CDR3 has 12 residues. Germline V gene data show CDR1 as DFQATT and CDR2 as SNEGSKA (reference sequence). Here the CDR3 reads CSARIQGYEQYF. As DNA, the CDR3 is TGCAGTGCTAGGATACAGGGCTACGAGCAGTACTTC.

In its sample, this clonotype was seen many times. The rearrangement uses TRBV20-1 and TRBJ1-5; the D is unclear. V lost 3 bases, J lost 0 bases, and 9 bases lay in between. The CDR3 runs to 14 residues. The germline V gene has CDR1 DFQATT and CDR2 SNEGSKA (reference sequence). The CDR3 here is CSASLSYSNQPQHF. The CDR3 nucleotides are TGCAGTGCTAGCCTTAGTTATAGCAATCAGCCCCAGCATTTT.

This clonotype appeared many times. J is TRBJ2-5 and V is TRBV5-1; 9 bases fit TRBD2. The CDR3 contains 16 residues. CDR1 is SGHRS, CDR2 YFSETQ, per germline. With V trimmed by 7 bases and J by 5 bases, 15 bases remained unmatched. This CDR3 is CASSIAGEGSGETQYF. CDR3 DNA: TGCGCCAGCTCCATAGCGGGAGAGGGGTCGGGGGAGACCCAGTACTTC.

This clonotype appeared many times. This chain links TRBV7-9 with TRBJ2-7; 10 nucleotides line up with TRBD1. Germline assignment: CDR1 SEHNR and CDR2 FQNEAQ (reference sequence). The V and J ends lost 4 bases and 2 bases, in that order; junction bases with no gene match: 5. The CDR3 totals 15 residues. CDR3 sequence: CASSSGQGVAYEQYF. The CDR3, as DNA: TGTGCCAGCAGCTCCGGACAGGGGGTCGCCTACGAGCAGTACTTC.

On this clonotype itself: An end of the junction differs from the germline gene, which may be a read error. The chain recombines TRBV2 with TRBJ1-5; tentatively, D is TRBD1 (6 bases). The CDR3 consists of 15 residues. From germline, CDR1 is SNHLY and CDR2 FYNNEI. The CDR3 sequence: CAGRGGRNSNQPQHF. For the CDR3, the DNA is TGTGCCGGCAGGGGCGGACGGAATAGCAATCAGCCCCAGCATTTT.

This clonotype appeared a few times. The gene calls are TRBV10-3 and TRBJ1-2; D is perhaps TRBD1 (6 bases). CDR3 length: 12 residues. CDR1 is ENHRY, CDR2 SYGVKD, per germline. V dropped 7 bases and J dropped 4 bases, with 10 bases sitting between them. CDR3 DNA: TGTGCCATCAATCAGGGGAGCTATGGCTACACCTTC. This gives the protein CAINQGSYGYTF.

In this sample, this clonotype turned up many times. The V and J genes are TRBV12-3 or TRBV12-4 and TRBJ2-7; a possible D gene is TRBD2 (6 bases). V lost 11 bases and J lost 5, with 19 bases in between. The CDR3 totals 13 residues. CDR3 sequence reads: CAPGTRAGHEQYF. CDR3 DNA sequence: TGTGCCCCAGGAACTAGAGCGGGTCACGAGCAGTACTTC.

The gene calls are TRBV9 and TRBJ2-2, with D unresolved. The CDR3 runs 15 residues. V was clipped by 0 bases and J by 2 bases, with 8 bases between them. Germline V lookup: CDR1 SGDLS, CDR2 YYNGEE. The DNA of the CDR3 is TGTGCCAGCAGCGTAGGTTCAGAAAACACCGGGGAGCTGTTTTTT. Residues: CASSVGSENTGELFF.

A word on this clonotype: This could be a read error, since a much larger clone is one nucleotide away. This chain joins TRBV13 and TRBJ1-2; 8 bases map to TRBD1. This CDR3 is 17 amino acids long. Germline trimming cut 3 bases from V and 3 bases from J; bases unmatched to any gene: 12. CDR1 and CDR2 (germline): PRHDT, FYEKMQ (reference sequence). The CDR3 coding sequence is TGTGCCAGCAGCTTTCTTTTTAAGGTGGACAGGGACTATGGCTACACCTTC. Translating it yields CASSFLFKVDRDYGYTF. Variable domain in full (rest from reference TRBV13 and TRBJ1-2): AAGVIQSPRHLIKEKRETATLKCYPIPRHDTVYWYQQGPGQDPQFLISFYEKMQSDKGSIPDRFSAQQFSDYHSELNMSSLELGDSALYFCASSFLFKVDRDYGYTFGSGTRLTVV.